This is a list of T cell receptor beta chains from one sample in a study of early T cells in non-severe SARS-CoV-2 infection. TCRdb recomputed calls from the 5' RACE reads with MiXCR, one row per CDR3 protein. The sample has around 55,000 distinct CDR3 sequences, 14% to 15% seen once; the top ten hold approximately 11%. Source: whole blood, taken at baseline. These receptor sequences come from an adult who was a healthcare worker with PCR-confirmed SARS-CoV-2 infection or an uninfected control (not recorded which). Both conserved end residues are part of each CDR3. The D gene is left open where the match is weak. Size is omitted from some rows. Given values are once, few, many or a class for expanded clones.

>-|TRBV27|13|many|TRBJ2-1
CASSFQLYNEQFF
TGTGCCAGCAGTTTTCAGCTATACAATGAGCAGTTCTTC
>-|TRBV7-9|12|few|TRBJ1-4
CASSSPLEKLFF
TGTGCCAGCAGCTCCCCCCTGGAAAAACTGTTTTTT
>TRBD1|TRBV9|15|many|TRBJ1-2
CASSGSRQGNYGYTF
TGTGCCAGCAGCGGTTCGAGACAGGGGAACTATGGCTACACCTTC
>TRBD2|TRBV11-2|16|-|TRBJ2-2
CASSRQTSVNTGELFF
TGTGCCAGCAGCCGACAGACTAGCGTGAACACCGGGGAGCTGTTTTTT
>-|TRBV20-1|12|-|TRBJ1-1
CSALTLNTEAFF
TGCAGTGCTTTGACACTGAACACTGAAGCTTTCTTT
>-|TRBV20-1|16|-|TRBJ2-7
CSARGRRSLLSYEQYF
TGCAGTGCTAGGGGTCGCAGGAGTCTCCTTAGCTACGAGCAGTACTTC
>-|TRBV20-1|12|-|TRBJ2-1
CSASRGYNEQFF
TGCAGTGCTAGTCGGGGCTACAATGAGCAGTTCTTC
>-|TRBV4-2|12|few|TRBJ2-1
CASSQGFQEQFF
TGTGCCAGCAGCCAAGGTTTTCAGGAGCAGTTCTTC
>-|TRBV10-2|16|many|TRBJ2-1
CASSESETRTNNEQFF
TGCGCCAGCAGTGAGTCGGAGACTAGAACTAACAATGAGCAGTTCTTC
>TRBD2|TRBV5-1|14|-|TRBJ2-3
CASAGTREADTQYF
TGCGCCAGCGCCGGGACTAGAGAGGCAGATACGCAGTATTTT
>-|TRBV4-1|14|many|TRBJ1-5
CASSLWGFHQPQHF
TGCGCCAGCAGCCTTTGGGGGTTTCATCAGCCCCAGCATTTT
>-|TRBV10-3|16|-|TRBJ1-1
CAISGEAGNMNTEAFF
TGTGCCATCAGTGGAGAGGCAGGGAACATGAACACTGAAGCTTTCTTT
>-|TRBV7-8|17|-|TRBJ2-2
CASSPLRLGGIPGELFF
TGTGCCAGCAGCCCCCTAAGACTGGGCGGGATACCGGGGGAGCTGTTTTTT
>TRBD1|TRBV6-6|15|few|TRBJ1-4
CASSSKGQGNEKLFF
TGTGCCAGCAGCTCTAAGGGACAGGGAAATGAAAAACTGTTTTTT
>-|TRBV3-1|17|-|TRBJ1-3
CASSRRGTSSSGNTIYF
TGTGCCAGCAGCCGCCGGGGAACTTCCAGCTCTGGAAACACCATATATTTT
>-|TRBV6-5|14|few|TRBJ1-5
CASSYSTRGQPQHF
TGTGCCAGCAGTTACTCGACTCGGGGTCAGCCCCAGCATTTT
>-|TRBV7-9|14|few|TRBJ2-7
CASSIRGAIYEQYF
TGTGCCAGCAGCATACGTGGAGCCATCTACGAGCAGTACTTC
>TRBD2|TRBV3-1|17|few|TRBJ2-3
CASSQGLAGLNTDTQYF
TGTGCCAGCAGCCAAGGTCTAGCGGGCCTAAACACAGATACGCAGTATTTT
>-|TRBV12-3/TRBV12-4|14|-|TRBJ1-3
CASRRRASGNTIYF
TGTGCCAGCAGAAGGAGGGCCTCTGGAAACACCATATATTTT
>-|TRBV7-2|13|-|TRBJ2-7
CASSQGGGGEQYF
TGTGCCAGCAGCCAGGGCGGAGGGGGAGAGCAGTACTTC
>-|TRBV28|15|-|TRBJ2-3
CASSFSSGETDTQYF
TGTGCCAGCAGTTTTTCGTCGGGGGAGACAGATACGCAGTATTTT
>-|TRBV29-1|12|-|TRBJ1-1
CSVERGNTEAFF
TGCAGCGTTGAAAGGGGGAACACTGAAGCTTTCTTT
>-|TRBV29-1|12|-|TRBJ2-7
CSVARTPYEQYF
TGCAGCGTTGCCCGGACACCTTACGAGCAGTACTTC
>-|TRBV18|13|-|TRBJ2-3
CASSQTGSDTQYF
TGTGCCAGCTCACAGACAGGTTCCGATACGCAGTATTTT
>TRBD1|TRBV7-9|18|-|TRBJ2-5
CASSPTGTGRPVQETQYF
TGTGCCAGCAGCCCGACGGGGACAGGGCGTCCCGTCCAAGAGACCCAGTACTTC
>TRBD2|TRBV6-6|16|many|TRBJ2-5
CASRGRVAGSPETQYF
TGTGCCAGCAGAGGACGGGTAGCGGGGTCCCCAGAGACCCAGTACTTC
>-|TRBV21-1|16|few|TRBJ2-3
CASLPLEGEKTDTQYF
TGTGCCAGCTTACCGCTCGAGGGGGAGAAAACAGATACGCAGTATTTT
>TRBD2|TRBV29-1|14|-|TRBJ2-1
CSSVRGVSGGEQFF
TGCAGCTCCGTGAGAGGAGTCTCGGGAGGTGAGCAGTTCTTC
>-|TRBV4-2|16|-|TRBJ2-5
CASSPTPLSGRETQYF
TGTGCCAGCAGCCCAACTCCCCTCTCTGGACGGGAGACCCAGTACTTC
>-|TRBV23-1|17|-|TRBJ2-5
CASSQSINQEGPETQYF
TGCGCCAGCAGTCAATCTATCAATCAGGAGGGCCCCGAGACCCAGTACTTC
>TRBD1|TRBV30|15|-|TRBJ2-3
CAWSETGGRTDTQYF
TGTGCCTGGAGTGAGACAGGGGGCCGAACAGATACGCAGTATTTT
>-|TRBV29-1|13|few|TRBJ1-3
CSAGQGGGNTIYF
TGCAGCGCCGGTCAGGGCGGTGGAAACACCATATATTTT
>-|TRBV5-6|14|-|TRBJ2-1
CASSFNGALNEQFF
TGTGCCAGCAGCTTCAACGGGGCCTTGAATGAGCAGTTCTTC
>TRBD2|TRBV7-6|19|-|TRBJ2-1
CASSLGSLAGGHGYNEQFF
TGTGCCAGCAGCTTAGGGAGCCTAGCGGGAGGACACGGTTACAATGAGCAGTTCTTC
>TRBD1|TRBV2|15|-|TRBJ1-5
CASSDRTGGRQPQHF
TGTGCCAGCAGTGACCGGACAGGGGGCCGTCAGCCCCAGCATTTT
>-|TRBV11-2|13|few|TRBJ2-7
CASSPTSTYEQYF
TGTGCCAGCAGCCCTACTAGTACCTACGAGCAGTACTTC
>-|TRBV6-6|10|few|TRBJ2-1
CASEGSEQFF
TGTGCCAGCGAGGGATCTGAGCAGTTCTTC
>-|TRBV10-2|14|-|TRBJ1-6
CASLKELRNSPLHF
TGCGCCAGTTTGAAGGAGTTACGGAATTCACCCCTCCACTTT
>-|TRBV7-9|14|-|TRBJ1-1
CASSLSGPNTEAFF
TGTGCCAGCAGCTTATCGGGACCGAACACTGAAGCTTTCTTT
>-|TRBV18|14|few|TRBJ1-1
CASSQELQNTEAFF
TGTGCCAGCTCACAGGAACTTCAGAACACTGAAGCTTTCTTT
>-|TRBV4-1|15|few|TRBJ1-1
CASSQKGRTNTEAFF
TGCGCCAGCAGCCAGAAGGGACGGACGAACACTGAAGCTTTCTTT
>TRBD1|TRBV7-8|14|many|TRBJ2-1
CASSPRQGNNEQFF
TGTGCCAGCAGCCCGAGACAGGGTAACAATGAGCAGTTCTTC
>-|TRBV12-3/TRBV12-4|13|-|TRBJ2-1
CASTGFSYNEQFF
TGTGCCAGCACGGGTTTCTCCTACAATGAGCAGTTCTTC
>TRBD1|TRBV27|13|few|TRBJ2-3
CASKRTGPDTQYF
TGTGCCAGCAAAAGGACAGGGCCAGATACGCAGTATTTT
>-|TRBV20-1|13|many|TRBJ2-2
CSARDLGSGELFF
TGCAGTGCTAGAGATCTGGGCTCCGGGGAGCTGTTTTTT